This paragraph reports one T cell receptor beta chain. Its cognate antigen is unknown. The PCR made use of 60 Vbeta and 13 Jbeta primers. Some clones are missing from TCRdb's copy, which holds only in-frame ones; the method was immunoSEQ multiplex PCR. Here the sample spans 120,000 or so clones, 75% to 90% being singletons. This sample is drawn from a study of cytomegalovirus exposure and HLA in healthy donors. Findings and limits, study-wide: Because they were indistinguishable, some V segments, including TRBV6-2 and TRBV6-3, were excluded.

Germline V lookup: CDR1 SGHTA, CDR2 FQGNSA. The CDR3 has 14 amino acids. V lost 5 bases, J lost 5 bases, and 5 bases stayed unmatched. This chain connects TRBV7-2 to TRBJ1-1; the match to TRBD1 covers 10 bases. Sequenced: PBMCs. This sequence was found in a man aged 30-40 years in good health and CMV-seropositive. The CDR3 loop is CASSRWTGGTEAFF. The CDR3 DNA is TGTGCCAGCAGCCGTTGGACAGGGGGAACTGAAGCTTTCTTT.